This entry describes one T cell receptor (beta chain). This entry is derived from a study of blood T cell repertoires in COVID-19. Study in general: Sample material is recorded as cDNA or gDNA derived from T cells, B-cell-depleted T cells, or PBMCs.

This table comes from immunoSEQ multiplex PCR, and its TCRdb copy is limited to in-frame clones, with some not included. Of 200,000 to 250,000 clones in the sample, about 90% are singletons; the top ten hold 3.7%. The CDR3 totals 17 residues. CDR1 and CDR2 (germline): SSHAT, FNYEAQ (reference sequence). V was shortened by 1 base and J by 5 bases, with 20 bases between the two germline ends. The rearrangement uses TRBV7-7 and TRBJ2-5; TRBD2 is a possible D gene (6 bases). The source material was PBMCs or T cells enriched from blood (not recorded which). The sequence came from a woman in her 30s who had been exposed to COVID-19. CDR3 residues: CASSLVGGGVGGETQYF. CDR3 nucleotides: TGTGCCAGCAGCTTAGTTGGGGGAGGCGTAGGCGGGGAGACCCAGTACTTC.